Sequencing of this T cell receptor beta chain was carried out in a study of blood T cells in healthy people across ages. Points on this clonotype: Its specificity is not known.

Using a J-beta primer mix together with a sample-barcoded 5' primer, a second PCR was run for about 7 to 12 cycles. TCRdb passed the 5' RACE reads through MiXCR, listing each CDR3 protein once. The sample includes hundreds of thousands of distinct CDR3 sequences, 56% of them seen just once. Every donor provided 9.5 to 10 milliliters of peripheral blood. The authors extracted at least 5.5 micrograms of total RNA per sample. Notes on the study in general: A strong correlation was seen between TCR beta diversity and naive T cell percentage.

This CDR3 contains 18 residues. The germline V gene has CDR1 SEHNR and CDR2 FQNEAQ (reference sequence). The trim removed 0 bases at V and 4 bases at J, leaving 14 bases unmatched. V and J are TRBV7-9 and TRBJ2-5, with 7 bases matching TRBD1. The receptor comes from a man aged 35-49 years in good health. The specimen was blood. Written as DNA, the CDR3 is TGTGCCAGCAGCTTAGCGGAAAGGGACAGCACCTACTTAGAGACCCAGTACTTC. Its translation is CASSLAERDSTYLETQYF. The full variable domain, in which reference TRBV7-9 and TRBJ2-5 provide the parts outside the CDR3, is DTGVSQNPRHKITKRGQNVTFRCDPISEHNRLYWYRQTLGQGPEFLTYFQNEAQLEKSRLLSDRFSAERPKGSFSTLEIQRTEQGDSAMYLCASSLAERDSTYLETQYFGPGTRLLVL.